The 26 T cell receptor beta chains below were found in one sample sequenced in a study of OX40 agonist ivuxolimab in advanced cancers. Clones were sequenced by immunoSEQ multiplex PCR, and TCRdb holds only the in-frame ones, with some missing. The table has roughly 92,000 clones, around 85% seen once. Sequencing was performed on CD4+ or CD8+ T cells sorted from blood, taken in a trial of the OX40 agonist ivuxolimab. Receptors were obtained from an adult with an advanced solid tumor such as melanoma, head and neck, liver or kidney cancer.

This clone showed up just once. This chain uses TRBV2 with TRBJ1-1; TRBD1 matches 7 bases. Germline V lookup: CDR1 SNHLY, CDR2 FYNNEI. V dropped 6 bases and J dropped 6; count of bases not matched to a gene: 10. The CDR3 is made up of 14 amino acids. CDR3 residues: CASSGTVLASEAFF. CDR3 nucleotide sequence: TGTGCCAGCAGCGGGACAGTCTTGGCCTCTGAAGCTTTCTTT.

The CDR3 region has the DNA TGTGCCAGCTCACCACGAGGGACTAGCGGGAGGGCCAACGAGCAGTACTTC. Translated, it gives CASSPRGTSGRANEQYF. The chain carries TRBV18 and TRBJ2-7; 16 bases line up with TRBD2. This CDR3 is 17 amino acids long. With V trimmed by 1 base and J by 5 bases, 5 bases remained unmatched. The germline gives CDR1 KGHSH, CDR2 LQKENI.

The gene calls are TRBV28 and TRBJ1-2, with D perhaps matching TRBD1 (6 bases). This CDR3 region has 16 residues. Germline-derived CDR1 and CDR2 are MDHEN and SYDVKM. Trimming removed 6 bases at V and 0 bases at J, with 17 bases between. CDR3 in DNA: TGTGCCAGCAGGGGGGCGGGGGACCCACCTAACTATGGCTACACCTTC. Protein product: CASRGAGDPPNYGYTF.

The V and J genes are TRBV5-1 and TRBJ1-4; D unclear. The CDR3 length is 14 residues. Germline values: CDR1 SGHRS, CDR2 YFSETQ. Trimming removed 2 bases at V and 4 bases at J, with 9 bases between. CDR3 coding DNA: TGCGCCAGCAGCTTAGGACTGATTAATGAAAAACTGTTTTTT. Protein: CASSLGLINEKLFF. Together with reference TRBV5-1 and TRBJ1-4, the CDR3 gives the full variable domain: KAGVTQTPRYLIKTRGQQVTLSCSPISGHRSVSWYQQTPGQGLQFLFEYFSETQRNKGNFPGRFSGRQFSNSRSEMNVSTLELGDSALYLCASSLGLINEKLFFGSGTQLSVL.

The rearrangement joins TRBV11-2 to TRBJ2-5; possible D gene TRBD2, 7 bases. In germline, CDR1 is SGHAT, CDR2 FQNNGV. The V and J ends lost 4 bases and 4 bases respectively, with 19 bases between them. This CDR3 spans 16 amino acids. The CDR3 region is CASSSGRYRAVETQYF. DNA of the CDR3: TGTGCCAGCAGCTCCGGGAGGTACAGGGCGGTAGAGACCCAGTACTTC.

The CDR3 nucleotides are TGTGCCAGCAGCTTAGCGACGTGGGATGGCTACACCTTC. Amino acids: CASSLATWDGYTF. The chain is built from TRBV7-8 and TRBJ1-2, with unresolved D. The CDR3 runs 13 residues. Germline CDR1 is SGHVS and CDR2 is FQNEAQ. Trimming removed 0 bases from V and 6 bases from J, with 8 bases in between.

This clone has a count of ten or more. The same CDR3 arises from other DNA sequences in this sample as well. The CDR3 here is CASSVGGDSPLHF. The CDR3 DNA reads as TGTGCCAGTTCCGTCGGGGGGGATTCACCCCTCCACTTT. V usage is TRBV19 and J usage is TRBJ1-6; D is perhaps TRBD1 (5 bases). CDR1 is LNHDA and CDR2 is SQIVND in the germline V gene (reference sequence). V was pared by 8 bases and J by 8 bases, with 13 bases between. The CDR3 has 13 residues.

This clone occurred once. J is TRBJ2-3 and V is TRBV14, with D uncertain. The V end was cut by 6 bases, the J end by 6 bases, with 10 bases between. The CDR3 contains 12 residues. In germline, CDR1 is SGHDN, CDR2 FVKESK. This CDR3 reads CASSPNWDTQYF. The CDR3 nucleotides are TGTGCCAGCAGTCCGAATTGGGATACGCAGTATTTT.

The chain uses TRBV27 and TRBJ2-3; weak D call: TRBD2 (5 bases). Deletions cut 4 bases from V and 8 bases from J, with 16 bases between. Germline V lookup: CDR1 MNHEY, CDR2 SMNVEV (reference sequence). There are 14 residues in the CDR3. Here the CDR3 reads CASSSALALGTQYF. CDR3 DNA sequence: TGTGCCAGCAGTTCCGCCCTAGCTCTAGGTACGCAGTATTTT.

DNA of the CDR3: TGTGCCAGCAGCTCGAGGTCAGGGACGTACGAGCAGTACTTC. Translation gives CASSSRSGTYEQYF. This rearrangement joins TRBV5-5 to TRBJ2-7; D is possibly TRBD1 or TRBD2 (5 bases each). Germline loops: CDR1 SGHKS, CDR2 YYEKEE (reference sequence). The CDR3 is made up of 14 amino acids. V lost 3 bases and J lost 4, with 14 bases in between.

V gene TRBV6-5 combines with J gene TRBJ1-2; 8 bases agree with TRBD1. The CDR3 extends over 15 amino acids. V trimming: 5 bases; J trimming: 5 bases; junction bases outside the gene matches: 10. CDR1 is MNHEY, CDR2 SVGAGI, per germline. The CDR3 bases are TGTGCCAGCAGTCCTCGGCGGACAGGGAAATATGGCTACACCTTC. Its protein is CASSPRRTGKYGYTF.

The V and J genes are TRBV5-1 and TRBJ2-7; D gene uncertain. The CDR3 sequence is 13 residues long. CDR1 is SGHRS, CDR2 YFSETQ, per germline. With 4 bases removed from V and 1 base from J, the gap between germline ends came to 9 bases. CDR3 protein: CASSPVASYEQYF. DNA for the CDR3: TGCGCCAGCAGCCCCGTGGCTTCCTACGAGCAGTACTTC.

V and J are TRBV7-8 and TRBJ2-7; no firm D call. The germline CDR1 and CDR2 sequences are SGHVS and FQNEAQ. The CDR3 extends over 14 amino acids. V lost 1 base to trimming and J lost 5 bases, with 12 bases between them. CDR3 nucleotide sequence: TGTGCCAGCAGCTTAGATTTGATAGGTAACGAGCAGTACTTC. It is translated as CASSLDLIGNEQYF.

The rearrangement uses TRBV6-1 and TRBJ1-1; D unresolved. This CDR3 has 14 amino acids. With 2 bases removed from V and 5 bases from J, the gap between germline ends came to 12 bases. The germline V gene encodes CDR1 MNHNS and CDR2 SASEGT. This CDR3 is CASSEIFEETEAFF. In nucleotides, the CDR3 is TGTGCCAGCAGTGAAATATTTGAGGAAACTGAAGCTTTCTTT.

This clone was observed once. In DNA form, the CDR3 reads TGTGCCAGCATGGCCGAGGCGGGAGAGCAGTTCTTC. Protein: CASMAEAGEQFF. V and J are TRBV6-6 and TRBJ2-1; possible D gene TRBD2, 6 bases. This CDR3 is 12 amino acids long. Germline CDR1 MNHNY, CDR2 SVGAGI (reference sequence). The germline V and J ends were trimmed by 7 bases and 10 bases, with 14 bases remaining between them.

This clone has just one count. CDR3 in DNA: TGTGCCACCAGCTTGCGGACTAGCGGGGAGGCGTTCTTC. Encoded protein: CATSLRTSGEAFF. V usage is TRBV15 and J usage is TRBJ2-1, with 12 bases lining up with TRBD2. CDR3 size: 13 residues. The V gene's germline CDR1 is LNHNV and CDR2 YYDKDF (reference sequence). The trim removed 5 bases at V and 15 bases at J, leaving 8 bases unmatched.

This chain uses TRBV6-5 with TRBJ2-1; tentative D call: TRBD1 (6 bases). This CDR3 has 15 residues. CDR1 is MNHEY and CDR2 is SVGAGI in the germline V gene. Trimming took off 0 bases at V and 3 bases at J, with 9 bases between the two ends. The CDR3, as DNA: TGTGCCAGCAGTTACTCGGCAGGGGTCTACAATGAGCAGTTCTTC. It yields the protein CASSYSAGVYNEQFF.

J is TRBJ1-2 and V is TRBV27; 8 nucleotides match TRBD1. The germline CDR1 and CDR2 sequences are MNHEY and SMNVEV (reference sequence). V trimming: 3 bases; J trimming: 8 bases; junction bases outside the gene matches: 5. This CDR3 comprises 13 residues. CDR3 residues: CASSFRTGSGYTF. DNA of the CDR3: TGTGCCAGCAGTTTCAGGACAGGGTCCGGCTACACCTTC.

This chain connects TRBV6-1 to TRBJ1-2; D unclear. Germline V gene sequence: CDR1 MNHNS, CDR2 SASEGT. Trimming took off 5 bases at V and 7 bases at J, with 20 bases between the two ends. The CDR3 has 15 residues. CDR3 DNA sequence: TGTGCCAGCAGTTCCACACTTGGCGGGGTTGGTGGCTACACCTTC. It codes for CASSSTLGGVGGYTF.

The CDR3 nucleotides read TGCGCCAGCAGCTTGGGGGTGCGCCAAGAGACCCAGTACTTC. It yields the protein CASSLGVRQETQYF. The V call is TRBV5-1, the J call TRBJ2-5, with no clear D. Germline V gene sequence: CDR1 SGHRS, CDR2 YFSETQ. The CDR3 extends over 14 amino acids. V was trimmed by 0 bases and J by 1 base, leaving 7 bases between them.

The chain employs TRBV5-1 and TRBJ1-1, with 9 bases fitting TRBD1. Per the germline V gene, CDR1 is SGHRS and CDR2 is YFSETQ. Trimming cost V 4 bases and J 1 base; bases outside gene matches: 11. CDR3 length equals 17 residues. Here the CDR3 DNA reads TGCGCCAGCAGCCCAACAGGGGGCGGGATTAGGAACACTGAAGCTTTCTTT. The encoded protein is CASSPTGGGIRNTEAFF.

The genes are TRBV6-1 and TRBJ2-4; D gene unclear. CDR3 size: 14 residues. Trimming left V 5 bases short and J 0 bases short, with 8 bases between. Per the germline V gene, CDR1 is MNHNS and CDR2 is SASEGT. The CDR3 DNA is TGTGCCAGCAGTTATATATTAGCCAAAAACATTCAGTACTTC. This gives the protein CASSYILAKNIQYF.

The chain links TRBV9 to TRBJ2-1, with 8 bases lining up with TRBD1. The CDR3 spans 15 residues. With 0 bases clipped from V and 9 bases from J, the junction kept 8 bases outside the gene matches. Germline V CDR1 and CDR2: SGDLS, YYNGEE. CDR3 DNA sequence: TGTGCCAGCAGCGTAGTCCCAGGGGGCAGGGTTGAGCAGTTCTTC. Translated: CASSVVPGGRVEQFF.

The chain has TRBV19 and TRBJ2-7; TRBD1 aligns across 9 bases. V shed 5 bases, J shed 5 bases, and the junction held 7 bases outside the gene matches. Germline CDR1 is LNHDA and CDR2 is SQIVND (reference sequence). CDR3 length: 14 residues. DNA of the CDR3: TGTGCCAGTAGTTCACAGGGGGCGCTCCACGAGCAGTACTTC. Its protein is CASSSQGALHEQYF.

DNA for the CDR3: TGTGCCAGCAGCTTGGAAGTTACTCCTAACTATGGCTACACCTTC. Residues: CASSLEVTPNYGYTF. The rearrangement uses TRBV5-6 and TRBJ1-2; no clear D gene. V was shortened by 0 bases and J by 0 bases, with 9 bases between the two germline ends. Germline assignment: CDR1 SGHDT and CDR2 YYEEEE. This CDR3 comprises 15 residues. Combining the CDR3 with reference TRBV5-6 and TRBJ1-2 gives the whole variable domain DAGVTQSPTHLIKTRGQQVTLRCSPKSGHDTVSWYQQALGQGPQFIFQYYEEEERQRGNFPDRFSGHQFPNYSSELNVNALLLGDSALYLCASSLEVTPNYGYTFGSGTRLTVV.

V usage is TRBV18 and J usage is TRBJ1-2, with D tentatively TRBD1 (5 bases). Deletions cut 1 base from V and 5 bases from J, with 14 bases between. This CDR3 is 15 amino acids long. CDR1 is KGHSH, CDR2 LQKENI, per germline. CDR3 nucleotides: TGTGCCAGCTCACCACTTTCCGACAGAGATTATGGCTACACCTTC. Its protein is CASSPLSDRDYGYTF.